The 10 T cell receptor beta chains presented below share a single source sample, sequenced in a study of post-analysis software for immune sequencing data. Study findings and constraints: The five TRBV segments detected at higher frequency in patients than in controls included TRBV5-6, TRBV5-1 and TRBV20-1.

These receptors have no identified antigens. Prepared libraries of TCR beta cDNA carried unique molecular identifiers. Each CDR3 protein gets one entry after TCRdb re-called the PCR reads with MiXCR. The sample consists of about 820,000 distinct CDR3 sequences, under 70% of them appearing once. The sequencing input was blood. The origin of the receptors is a girl aged 5-17 years with multiple sclerosis.

The chain joins TRBV6-6 to TRBJ2-6; D is undetermined. CDR3 size: 16 residues. The V end lost 8 bases, the J end lost 0 bases, and 14 bases lay between the germline ends. The germline CDR1 and CDR2 sequences are MNHNY and SVGAGI (reference sequence). CDR3 region: CASLKTHHSGANVLTF. As DNA, the CDR3 is TGTGCCAGCTTAAAGACCCACCACTCTGGGGCCAACGTCCTGACTTTC.

The chain has TRBV20-1 and TRBJ2-4; tentative D call: TRBD2 (5 bases). Trimming took 3 bases from V and 0 from J, leaving 15 bases between them. Germline lookup yields CDR1 DFQATT and CDR2 SNEGSKA (reference sequence). The CDR3 runs to 16 residues. The CDR3, as DNA: TGCAGTGCTAGCCTTGAGGGCCCACTAGCCAAAAACATTCAGTACTTC. Residues: CSASLEGPLAKNIQYF.

Worth noting for this clonotype: One junction end does not reproduce the germline sequence, and a read error may be involved. V gene TRBV10-1 combines with J gene TRBJ2-1; unclear D gene. The germline V gene encodes CDR1 WNHNN and CDR2 SYGVQD (reference sequence). This CDR3 has 14 residues. The CDR3 bases are TGTGCCAGCAGTGAGTCGCCAGACTACAATGAGCAGTTCTTC. Amino acid sequence: CASSESPDYNEQFF.

V and J are TRBV4-2 and TRBJ2-5, with D possibly matching TRBD1 (6 bases). The V and J ends lost 4 bases and 5 bases respectively, with 17 bases between them. Germline CDR1 reads LGHNA; CDR2 reads YNFKEQ. CDR3 length: 15 residues. The CDR3 DNA sequence: TGTGCCAGCAGCCTCATGGACAGCTCCCTGGAGACCCAGTACTTC. Its translation: CASSLMDSSLETQYF.

The rearrangement joins TRBV15 to TRBJ1-5, with 8 bases identical to TRBD1. This CDR3 region has 14 residues. CDR1 is LNHNV, CDR2 YYDKDF, per germline (reference sequence). V lost 5 bases and J lost 7; bases outside the gene matches: 7. For the CDR3, the DNA is TGTGCCACCAGCGCAGACAGGGGTTACCAGCCCCAGCATTTT. As protein: CATSADRGYQPQHF.

The chain links TRBV10-3 to TRBJ2-7; D tentatively reads TRBD1 or TRBD2 (5 bases each). Trimming shortened V by 8 bases and J by 0 bases, and 14 bases separated the two germline ends. The V gene's germline CDR1 is ENHRY and CDR2 SYGVKD. The CDR3 length is 14 residues. The CDR3, as DNA: TGTGCCATCGCATCCGGGACGGTCTCCTACGAGCAGTACTTC. Translation gives CAIASGTVSYEQYF.

The chain links TRBV29-1 to TRBJ1-5, with 7 positions matching TRBD1. This CDR3 spans 13 amino acids. From germline, CDR1 is SQVTM and CDR2 ANQGSEA. The J segment lost 6 bases and the V segment lost 5 bases, leaving 7 bases of the junction unmatched. In DNA form, the CDR3 reads TGCAGCGTTCAGGGGCAGGGGGGTCAGCCCCAGCATTTT. Its translation is CSVQGQGGQPQHF. Variable domain in full (rest from reference TRBV29-1 and TRBJ1-5): SAVISQKPSRDICQRGTSLTIQCQVDSQVTMMFWYRQQPGQSLTLIATANQGSEATYESGFVIDKFPISRPNLTFSTLTVSNMSPEDSSIYLCSVQGQGGQPQHFGDGTRLSIL.

The chain links TRBV7-9 to TRBJ2-5; 7 bases are a match to TRBD1. The J call may be in error: the DNA end matches TRBJ2-7 better. The CDR3 is 13 amino acids. Germline CDR1 is SEHNR and CDR2 is FQNEAQ (reference sequence). The CDR3 DNA is TGTGCCAGCAGCCCCGAGACAGGGAACGAGCAGTACTTC. Translating gives CASSPETGNEQYF.

This chain links TRBV29-1 with TRBJ2-7; maybe TRBD2 (5 bases). The end of the DNA is better explained by TRBJ2-5, so the J call may be wrong. Germline values: CDR1 SQVTM, CDR2 ANQGSEA. CDR3 length: 13 amino acids. This CDR3 reads CSVAPTREETQYF. Written as DNA, the CDR3 is TGCAGCGTTGCCCCAACTAGGGAGGAGACCCAGTACTTC.

The J gene is TRBJ1-2, the V gene TRBV12-3 or TRBV12-4; tentatively, D is TRBD1 (5 bases). V lost 10 bases to trimming and J lost 0 bases, with 12 bases between them. The CDR3 covers 13 residues. The CDR3 DNA reads TGTGCCACTATGGACAAGCCTAACTATGGCTACACCTTC. It encodes CATMDKPNYGYTF.